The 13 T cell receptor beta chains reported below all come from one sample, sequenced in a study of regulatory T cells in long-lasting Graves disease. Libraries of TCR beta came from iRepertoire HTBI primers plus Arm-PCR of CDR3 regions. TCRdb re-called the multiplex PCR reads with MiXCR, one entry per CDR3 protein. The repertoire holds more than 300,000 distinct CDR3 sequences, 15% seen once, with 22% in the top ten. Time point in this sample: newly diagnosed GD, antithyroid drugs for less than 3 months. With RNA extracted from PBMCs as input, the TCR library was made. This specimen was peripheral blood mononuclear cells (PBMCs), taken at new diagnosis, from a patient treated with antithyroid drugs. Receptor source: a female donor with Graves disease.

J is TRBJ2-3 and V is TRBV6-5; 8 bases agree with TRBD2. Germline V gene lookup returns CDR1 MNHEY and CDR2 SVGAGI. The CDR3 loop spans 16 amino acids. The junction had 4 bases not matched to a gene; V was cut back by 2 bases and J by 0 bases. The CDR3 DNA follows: TGTGCCAGCAGTTACACGACTAGCGAGAGCACAGATACGCAGTATTTT. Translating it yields CASSYTTSESTDTQYF.

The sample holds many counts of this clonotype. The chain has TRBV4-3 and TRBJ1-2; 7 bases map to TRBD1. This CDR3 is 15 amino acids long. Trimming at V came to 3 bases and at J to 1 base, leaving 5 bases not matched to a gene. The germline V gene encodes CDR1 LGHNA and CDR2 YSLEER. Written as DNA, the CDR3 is TGCGCCAGCAGCCACAACCGGGACAGTAACTATGGCTACACCTTC. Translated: CASSHNRDSNYGYTF.

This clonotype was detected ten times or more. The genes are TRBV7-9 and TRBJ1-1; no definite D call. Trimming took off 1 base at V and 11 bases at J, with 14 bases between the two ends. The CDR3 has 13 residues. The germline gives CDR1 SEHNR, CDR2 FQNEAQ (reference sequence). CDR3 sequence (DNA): TGTGCCAGCAGCTTAGGGTTGCTGTATGAGGCTTTCTTT. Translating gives CASSLGLLYEAFF.

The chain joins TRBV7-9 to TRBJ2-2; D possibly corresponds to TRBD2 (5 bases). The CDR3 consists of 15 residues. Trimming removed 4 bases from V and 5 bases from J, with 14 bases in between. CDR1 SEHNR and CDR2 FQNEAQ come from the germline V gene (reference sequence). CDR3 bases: TGTGCCAGCAGCTCTACCGGGGATCGAACCGGGGAGCTGTTTTTT. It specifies CASSSTGDRTGELFF.

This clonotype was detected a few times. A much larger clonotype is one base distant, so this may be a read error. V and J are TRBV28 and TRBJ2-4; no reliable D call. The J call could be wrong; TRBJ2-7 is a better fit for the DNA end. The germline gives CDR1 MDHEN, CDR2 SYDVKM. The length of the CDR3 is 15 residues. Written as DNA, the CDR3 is TGTGCCGGCAGAAGCCACGAAGCTACTACCTACGAGCAGTACTTC. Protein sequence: CAGRSHEATTYEQYF.

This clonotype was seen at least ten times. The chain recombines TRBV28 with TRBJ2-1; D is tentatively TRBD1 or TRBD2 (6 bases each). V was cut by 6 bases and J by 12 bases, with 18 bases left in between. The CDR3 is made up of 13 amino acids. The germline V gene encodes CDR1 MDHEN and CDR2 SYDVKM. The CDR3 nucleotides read TGTGCCAGCAGGGTGGGGGGCCGCGAGGGGCAGTTCTTC. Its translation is CASRVGGREGQFF. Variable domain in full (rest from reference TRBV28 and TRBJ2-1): DVKVTQSSRYLVKRTGEKVFLECVQDMDHENMFWYRQDPGLGLRLIYFSYDVKMKEKGDIPEGYSVSREKKERFSLILESASTNQTSMYLCASRVGGREGQFFGPGTRLTVL.

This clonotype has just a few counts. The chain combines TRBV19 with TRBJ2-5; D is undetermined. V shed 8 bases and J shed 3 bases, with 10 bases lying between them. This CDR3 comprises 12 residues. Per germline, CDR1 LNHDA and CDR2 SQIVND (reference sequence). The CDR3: CASASTEETQYF. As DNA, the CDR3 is TGTGCCAGTGCCTCTACTGAAGAGACCCAGTACTTC. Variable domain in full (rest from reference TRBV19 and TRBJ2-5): DGGITQSPKYLFRKEGQNVTLSCEQNLNHDAMYWYRQDPGQGLRLIYYSQIVNDFQKGDIAEGYSVSREKKESFPLTVTSAQKNPTAFYLCASASTEETQYFGPGTRLLVL.

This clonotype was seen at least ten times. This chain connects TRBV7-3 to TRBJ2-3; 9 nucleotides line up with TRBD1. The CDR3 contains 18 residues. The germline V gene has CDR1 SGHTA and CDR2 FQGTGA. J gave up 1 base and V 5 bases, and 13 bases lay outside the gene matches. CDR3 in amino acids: CASSLGTGQFGGTDTQYF. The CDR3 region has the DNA TGTGCCAGCAGCCTGGGGACAGGGCAGTTCGGTGGCACAGATACGCAGTATTTT.

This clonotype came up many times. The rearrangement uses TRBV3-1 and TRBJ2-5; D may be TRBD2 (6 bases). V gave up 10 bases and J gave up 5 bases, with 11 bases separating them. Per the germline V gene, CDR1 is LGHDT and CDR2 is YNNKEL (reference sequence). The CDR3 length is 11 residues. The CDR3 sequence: CAIIRGETQYF. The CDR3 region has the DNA TGTGCCATCATCCGGGGGGAGACCCAGTACTTC.

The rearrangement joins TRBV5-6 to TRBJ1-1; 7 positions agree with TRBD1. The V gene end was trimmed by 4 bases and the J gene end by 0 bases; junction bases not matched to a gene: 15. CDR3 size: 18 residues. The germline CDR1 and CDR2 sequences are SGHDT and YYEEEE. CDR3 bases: TGTGCCAGCAGCACTCTCGGAGGGACAGATAAAATGAACACTGAAGCTTTCTTT. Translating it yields CASSTLGGTDKMNTEAFF.

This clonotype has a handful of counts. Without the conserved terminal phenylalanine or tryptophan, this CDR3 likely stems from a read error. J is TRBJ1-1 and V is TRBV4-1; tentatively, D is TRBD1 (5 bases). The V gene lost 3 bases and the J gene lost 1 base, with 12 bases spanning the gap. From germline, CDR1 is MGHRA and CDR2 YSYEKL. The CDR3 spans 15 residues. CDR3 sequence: CASSQGPTGNTEAFL. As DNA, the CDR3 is TGCGCCAGCAGCCAGGGGCCTACTGGGAACACTGAAGCTTTCCTT.

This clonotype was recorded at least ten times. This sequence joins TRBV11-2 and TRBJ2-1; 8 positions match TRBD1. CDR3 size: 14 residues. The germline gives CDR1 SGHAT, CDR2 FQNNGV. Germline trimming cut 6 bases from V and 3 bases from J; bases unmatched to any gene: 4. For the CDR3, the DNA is TGTGCCAGCAGTTTCGGGACAGGCTACAATGAGCAGTTCTTC. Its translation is CASSFGTGYNEQFF.

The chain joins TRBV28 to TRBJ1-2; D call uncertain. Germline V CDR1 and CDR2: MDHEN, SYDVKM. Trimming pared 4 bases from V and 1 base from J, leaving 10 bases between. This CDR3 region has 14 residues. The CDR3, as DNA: TGTGCCAGCAGTTCGACGGACCGTAACTATGGCTACACCTTC. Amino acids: CASSSTDRNYGYTF.